This T cell receptor beta chain emerged from a study of T cell clonality in common variable immunodeficiency. Study-level points and caveats: TCRbeta clonality was increased in CVID versus healthy controls.

In its sample, this clone was seen many times. The antigen is unknown. The CDR3 end lies 3 residues beyond the end of the read and is filled in from the germline J gene. The germline V gene has CDR1 LGHNA and CDR2 YNFKEQ. CDR3 length: 14 residues. The J segment lost 6 bases and the V segment lost 4 bases, leaving 6 bases of the junction unmatched. TCRdb's table, derived via immunoSEQ multiplex PCR, lists solely in-frame clones and lacks some. The sample offers roughly 42,000 clones and no singletons, the top ten holding about 1.9%. The sequence was obtained from a person aged 18 to 70 in good health. Input material: peripheral blood mononuclear cells. The gene calls are TRBV4-2 and TRBJ1-2; 9 nucleotides align to TRBD1. This chain's CDR3 is CASSPFTGGNGYTF. The covered CDR3 bases are TGTGCCAGCAGCCCATTCACAGGGGGCAATGGC.